The clone carrying this T cell receptor (beta chain) was observed a handful of times. Its antigen is still unknown. The data were obtained in a study of identifying expanded T cells in peripheral blood. The CDR3 runs 15 residues. V gave up 6 bases and J gave up 2 bases, with 14 bases separating them. The germline CDR1 and CDR2 sequences are LNHDA and SQIVND (reference sequence). Clones were sequenced by immunoSEQ multiplex PCR, and TCRdb holds only the in-frame ones, with some missing. The data hold 60,000 to 80,000 clones, with 75% to 90% observed a single time. Healthy donors had no documented immune events, such as infections, while sampled. Overall study results and limits: Over about two and four weeks, about 17 and 20 clones changed, versus 1.2 between replicates. Across healthy donors, higher total template counts meant significantly greater approximately two-week count variance.

The clonotype was recovered from a person aged 18 to 70 in good health. Sequencing was performed on blood. The rearrangement uses TRBV19 and TRBJ1-5; D may be TRBD1 (5 bases). The CDR3 region is CASRDEGRGNQPQHF. CDR3 DNA sequence: TGTGCCAGTAGGGACGAGGGGCGCGGCAATCAGCCCCAGCATTTT.